The rows below give T cell receptor beta chains drawn from one sample of a study of blood T cell repertoires in COVID-19. The table came from immunoSEQ multiplex PCR; TCRdb's copy has only in-frame clones and leaves some out. The sample has 150,000 to 200,000 clones, approximately 83% seen once. Sequencing used peripheral blood. All receptors derive from a middle-aged man with active or convalescent COVID-19. The CDR3 runs from the conserved cysteine through the conserved F or W. Each record gives: V gene, D gene, J gene, clone size, CDR3 length, CDR3 DNA, CDR3 protein. The D gene is left open where the match is weak. Rows may omit the clone size; those that give it use once, few, many or a size class.

>TRBV2|NA|TRBJ2-5|NA|13
TGTGCCAGCAGTAGGGGCCATCAAGAGACCCAGTACTTC
CASSRGHQETQYF
>TRBV9|NA|TRBJ1-5|once|13
TGTGCCAGCAGCGTAGGAGTGAACCAGCCCCAGCATTTT
CASSVGVNQPQHF
>TRBV28|NA|TRBJ1-3|NA|16
TGTGCCAGCAGTTTGCCAGGTGCTTTGGATGGAAACACCATATATTTT
CASSLPGALDGNTIYF
>TRBV19|TRBD1|TRBJ1-5|NA|15
TGTGCCAGTAGTATAGGACAGGGGGGCGGTCAGCCCCAGCATTTT
CASSIGQGGGQPQHF
>TRBV3-1/TRBV3-2|NA|TRBJ1-2|NA|14
TGTGCCAGCAGCATCCGCGGGGGGTCAGATGGCTACACCTTC
CASSIRGGSDGYTF
>TRBV7-2|NA|TRBJ1-1|NA|13
TGTGCCAGCACCAAGCTTATAGCCACTGAAGCTTTCTTT
CASTKLIATEAFF
>TRBV7-9|NA|TRBJ1-2|NA|14
TGTGCCAGCAGCTTAGGACAGGCAAACTATGGCTACACCTTC
CASSLGQANYGYTF
>TRBV25-1|TRBD1|TRBJ1-2|NA|14
TGTGCCAGCAGTCCCCGGGACAGGGCCTATGGCTACACCTTC
CASSPRDRAYGYTF
>TRBV24-1|NA|TRBJ1-1|NA|14
TGTGCCACCAGAGGTGGCGGGGAAAACACTGAAGCTTTCTTT
CATRGGGENTEAFF
>TRBV6-5|NA|TRBJ2-5|NA|14
TGTGCCAGCTGTAGAAGCACTTATCAAGAGACCCAGTACTTC
CASCRSTYQETQYF
>TRBV29-1|TRBD1|TRBJ2-3|NA|15
TGCAGCGTTACTCTCGGACAGGGAGCTAGCCGTACGCAGTATTTT
CSVTLGQGASRTQYF
>TRBV19|TRBD1|TRBJ1-1|NA|15
TGTGCCAGTAGTCCTATCGACAGGGGGCCTACTGAAGCTTTCTTT
CASSPIDRGPTEAFF
>TRBV28|TRBD1|TRBJ2-7|NA|14
TGTGCCAGCAGCACCGGGACAGAACCCTACGAGCAGTACTTC
CASSTGTEPYEQYF
>TRBV28|TRBD1|TRBJ1-2|NA|16
TGTGCCAGCAGTTCCCCCTTCCCCGGACAGGTCTATGGCTACACCTTC
CASSSPFPGQVYGYTF
>TRBV5-4|TRBD2|TRBJ2-1|NA|16
TGTGCCAGCAGCTTAGAGGGCCCTAGCGGCTACAATGAGCAGTTCTTC
CASSLEGPSGYNEQFF
>TRBV5-1|TRBD1|TRBJ2-3|NA|15
TGCGCCAGCGGAACCGGGACAGGGTTCACAGATACGCAGTATTTT
CASGTGTGFTDTQYF
>TRBV7-9|NA|TRBJ2-3|NA|15
TGCGCCAGCAGCTTATCCGGCTATAGCGCAGATACGCAGTATTTT
CASSLSGYSADTQYF
>TRBV18|NA|TRBJ1-5|NA|13
TGTGCCAGCTCATACTACACCAATCAGCCCCAGCATTTT
CASSYYTNQPQHF
>TRBV6-5|NA|TRBJ2-2|NA|12
TGTGCCAGCAGTTGGACAGTAGGGGAGCTGTTTTTT
CASSWTVGELFF
>TRBV6-4|NA|TRBJ2-2|NA|14
TGTGCCAGCAAGCACGGGACGAACACCGGGGAGCTGTTTTTT
CASKHGTNTGELFF
>TRBV18|NA|TRBJ2-5|NA|14
TGTGCCAGCTCACCTGGGGCTAAAAAAGAGACCCAGTACTTC
CASSPGAKKETQYF
>TRBV11-1|TRBD1|TRBJ2-7|NA|11
TGTGCCAGCAGCGTACAGGGGGAGCAGTACTTC
CASSVQGEQYF
>TRBV7-6|TRBD2|TRBJ2-1|NA|19
TGTGCCAGCAGTCCTTACCTAGCGGGGGGGCCTAGGTCCTACAATGAGCAGTTCTTC
CASSPYLAGGPRSYNEQFF
>TRBV18|NA|TRBJ1-5|NA|16
TGTGCCAGCTCACCACTCCCCACCGGGAGCAATCAGCCCCAGCATTTT
CASSPLPTGSNQPQHF